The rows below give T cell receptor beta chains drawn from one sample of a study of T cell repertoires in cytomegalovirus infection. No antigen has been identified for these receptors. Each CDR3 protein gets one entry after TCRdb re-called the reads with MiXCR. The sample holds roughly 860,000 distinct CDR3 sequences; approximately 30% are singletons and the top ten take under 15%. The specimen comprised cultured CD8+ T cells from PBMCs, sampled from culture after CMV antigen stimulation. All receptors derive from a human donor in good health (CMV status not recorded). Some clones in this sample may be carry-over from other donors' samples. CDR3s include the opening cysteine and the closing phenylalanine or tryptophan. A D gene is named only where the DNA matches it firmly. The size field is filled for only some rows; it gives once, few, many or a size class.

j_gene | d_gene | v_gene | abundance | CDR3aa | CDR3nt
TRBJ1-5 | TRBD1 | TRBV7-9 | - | CASSTDREQPQHF | TGTGCCAGCAGTACAGACAGGGAACAGCCCCAGCATTTT
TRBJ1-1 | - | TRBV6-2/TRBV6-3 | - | CASRYSWTEAFF | TGTGCCAGCCGCTATTCCTGGACTGAAGCTTTCTTT
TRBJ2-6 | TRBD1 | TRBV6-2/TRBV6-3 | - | CASSYHRRRTGGPGANVLTF | TGTGCCAGCAGTTACCATCGGCGGCGGACAGGGGGGCCCGGGGCCAACGTCCTGACTTTC
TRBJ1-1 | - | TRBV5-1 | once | CASSLTGTDTEAFF | TGCGCCAGCAGCCTTACCGGGACCGACACTGAAGCTTTCTTT
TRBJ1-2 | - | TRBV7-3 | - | CASAERVFHCYGYTF | TGTGCCAGTGCGGAGAGGGTGTTCCACTGCTATGGCTACACCTTC
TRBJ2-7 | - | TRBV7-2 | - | CASSLPPGHEQYF | TGTGCCAGCAGCTTACCCCCTGGGCACGAGCAGTACTTC
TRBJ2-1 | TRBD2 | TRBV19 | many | CASSIPSGGYNEQFF | TGTGCCAGTAGTATCCCCAGCGGGGGCTACAATGAGCAGTTCTTC
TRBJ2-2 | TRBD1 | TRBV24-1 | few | CATSGQGAGELFF | TGTGCCACCAGTGGACAGGGAGCCGGGGAGCTGTTTTTT
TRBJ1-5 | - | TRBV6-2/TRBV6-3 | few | CASSYKREWVNSNQPQHF | TGTGCCAGCAGTTACAAAAGGGAGTGGGTCAATAGCAATCAGCCCCAGCATTTT
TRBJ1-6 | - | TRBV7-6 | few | CASSLELASPLHF | TGTGCCAGCAGCTTAGAGCTAGCTTCACCCCTCCACTTT
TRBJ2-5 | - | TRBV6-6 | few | CASSPGGYRETQYF | TGTGCCAGCAGTCCAGGGGGGTACCGAGAGACCCAGTACTTC
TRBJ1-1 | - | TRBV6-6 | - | CASIPAKGHEAFF | TGTGCCAGCATTCCCGCCAAAGGACATGAAGCTTTCTTT
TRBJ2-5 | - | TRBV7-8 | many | CASSLDPSQETQYF | TGTGCCAGCAGCTTAGATCCCTCTCAAGAGACCCAGTACTTC
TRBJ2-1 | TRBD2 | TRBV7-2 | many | CASSLAGASGRYNEQFF | TGTGCCAGCAGCTTAGCTGGGGCTAGCGGTCGTTACAATGAGCAGTTCTTC
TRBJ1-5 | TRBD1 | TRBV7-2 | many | CASSLRPTGIENQPQHF | TGTGCCAGCAGCTTAAGGCCGACAGGGATCGAGAATCAGCCCCAGCATTTT
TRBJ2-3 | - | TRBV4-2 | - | CASSQSGYTQYF | TGTGCCAGCAGCCAGAGCGGGTATACGCAGTATTTT
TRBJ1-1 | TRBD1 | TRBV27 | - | CASSYDRVAVSTEAFF | TGTGCCAGCAGTTACGACAGGGTCGCGGTAAGCACTGAAGCTTTCTTT
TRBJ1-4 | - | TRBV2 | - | CASLGRQLILSGEKLFF | TGTGCCAGCTTGGGCAGACAGCTAATTCTTTCTGGCGAAAAACTGTTTTTT
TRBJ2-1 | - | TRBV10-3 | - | CAITVEGDNEQFF | TGTGCCATCACCGTGGAAGGGGACAATGAGCAGTTCTTC
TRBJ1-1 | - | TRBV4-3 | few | CASSQDLVTVEAFF | TGCGCCAGCAGCCAAGATCTTGTGACAGTTGAAGCTTTCTTT
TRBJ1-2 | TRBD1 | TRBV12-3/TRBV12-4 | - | CASTKGQGNYGYTF | TGTGCCAGCACCAAGGGACAGGGGAACTATGGCTACACCTTC
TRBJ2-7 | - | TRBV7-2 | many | CASSPFLGTYEQYF | TGTGCCAGCAGCCCTTTCCTTGGAACCTACGAGCAGTACTTC
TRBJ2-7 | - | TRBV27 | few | CASSLRGSSSYEQYF | TGTGCCAGCAGTTTAAGAGGATCCAGCTCCTACGAGCAGTACTTC
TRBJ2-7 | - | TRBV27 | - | CASRLGSSYEQYF | TGTGCCAGCAGGCTGGGGAGCTCCTACGAGCAGTACTTC
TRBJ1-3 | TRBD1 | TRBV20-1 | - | CSARDSGNTIYF | TGCAGTGCCAGGGACAGTGGAAACACCATATATTTT
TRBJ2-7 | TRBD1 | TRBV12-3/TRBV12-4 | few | CASSRPLTGSGTYEQYF | TGTGCCAGCAGCCGGCCCCTGACAGGGAGTGGCACCTACGAGCAGTACTTC
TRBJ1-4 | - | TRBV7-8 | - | CVSSLGTLNEKLFF | TGTGTCAGCAGCTTAGGAACCTTAAATGAAAAACTGTTTTTT
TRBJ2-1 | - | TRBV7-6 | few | CASRFKTGQAENEQFF | TGTGCCAGCAGATTTAAAACAGGGCAAGCTGAGAATGAGCAGTTCTTC
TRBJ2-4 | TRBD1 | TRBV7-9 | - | CASSLGTGGIQYF | TGTGCCAGCAGCCTGGGGACAGGGGGCATTCAGTACTTC
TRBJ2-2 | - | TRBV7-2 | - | CASSLSVGPGELFF | TGTGCCAGCAGCTTGTCAGTAGGGCCCGGGGAGCTGTTTTTT
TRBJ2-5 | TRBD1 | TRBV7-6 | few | CASSLADRVRQETQYF | TGTGCCAGCAGCTTAGCGGACAGGGTGAGGCAAGAGACCCAGTACTTC
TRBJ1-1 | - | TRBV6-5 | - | CASSYRDLNTEAFF | TGTGCCAGCAGTTACCGAGACTTGAACACTGAAGCTTTCTTT
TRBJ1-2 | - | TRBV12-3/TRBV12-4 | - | CASKGQGKITDGYTF | TGTGCCTCAAAGGGGCAGGGGAAGATTACCGATGGCTACACCTTC
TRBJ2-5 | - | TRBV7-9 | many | CASSPSDSSRETQYF | TGTGCCAGCAGCCCCTCGGATAGTAGCCGAGAGACCCAGTACTTC
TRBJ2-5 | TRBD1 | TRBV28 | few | CASSLGQGGLETQYF | TGTGCCAGCAGCCTGGGACAGGGAGGTCTGGAGACCCAGTACTTC
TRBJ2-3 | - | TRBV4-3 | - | CASSQERGASDTQYF | TGCGCCAGCAGCCAAGAAAGAGGGGCCTCAGATACGCAGTATTTT
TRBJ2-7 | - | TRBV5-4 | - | CASSHGDEQYF | TGTGCCAGCTCCCACGGGGACGAGCAGTACTTC
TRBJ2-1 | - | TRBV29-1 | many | CSVAGRTTYNEQFF | TGCAGCGTTGCAGGACGTACAACCTACAATGAGCAGTTCTTC
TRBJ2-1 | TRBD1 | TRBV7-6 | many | CASSPRDRQYSYNEQFF | TGTGCCAGCAGCCCCCGGGACAGACAATACTCCTACAATGAGCAGTTCTTC
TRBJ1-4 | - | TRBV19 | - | CASSIPSERNEKLFF | TGTGCCAGTAGTATCCCGTCCGAGCGCAATGAAAAACTGTTTTTT
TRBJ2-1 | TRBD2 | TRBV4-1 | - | CASSQDSTGLALNEQFF | TGTGCCAGCAGCCAAGATTCAACCGGACTAGCGTTGAATGAGCAGTTCTTC
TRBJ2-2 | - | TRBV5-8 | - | CASSLVGRLTGELFF | TGTGCCAGCAGCTTGGTGGGACGATTAACCGGGGAGCTGTTTTTT
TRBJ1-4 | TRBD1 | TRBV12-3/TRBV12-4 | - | CASSLALLGTGGEKLFF | TGTGCCAGCAGTTTAGCGCTACTGGGGACAGGGGGTGAAAAACTGTTTTTT
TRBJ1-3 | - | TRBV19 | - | CASSLPVDGKASNTIYF | TGTGCCAGTAGTCTCCCGGTGGACGGAAAAGCCTCAAACACCATATATTTT
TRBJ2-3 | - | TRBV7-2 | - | CASNYFSSTDTQYF | TGTGCCAGCAACTACTTCTCTAGCACAGATACGCAGTATTTT
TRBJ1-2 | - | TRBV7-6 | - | CASHGEKPGDYTGYGYTF | TGTGCCAGCCATGGTGAAAAACCGGGGGACTACACCGGCTATGGCTACACCTTC
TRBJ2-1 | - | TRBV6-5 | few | CASSYHRGSYNEQFF | TGTGCCAGCAGTTACCATCGGGGGTCCTACAATGAGCAGTTCTTC
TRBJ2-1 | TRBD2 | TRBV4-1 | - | CASSQVSGGAGTYNEQFF | TGTGCCAGCAGCCAAGTTAGCGGGGGGGCAGGCACCTACAATGAGCAGTTCTTC